Listed here are 12 T cell receptor beta chains from one sample, sequenced in a study of neurological immune-mediated disorders. TCRdb reprocessed the 5' RACE reads via MiXCR and lists one record per CDR3 protein. The table includes tens of thousands of distinct CDR3 sequences, 3% to 4% detected once. The specimen sequenced was PBMCs. The source of these receptors is a man aged 35 to 55 with multiple sclerosis.

This clonotype was detected ten times or more. This chain uses TRBV20-1 with TRBJ1-1, with D unresolved. The CDR3 contains 13 residues. V dropped 3 bases and J dropped 7 bases, with 15 bases sitting between them. Germline lookup yields CDR1 DFQATT and CDR2 SNEGSKA (reference sequence). This CDR3 is CSASVGSRVEAFF. In DNA form, the CDR3 reads TGCAGTGCTAGTGTGGGCAGTAGAGTTGAAGCTTTCTTT.

This clonotype came up many times. This sequence joins TRBV3-1 and TRBJ2-2; D possibly corresponds to TRBD2 (6 bases). Trimming cost V 1 base and J 2 bases, with 14 bases left between them. The germline gives CDR1 LGHDT, CDR2 YNNKEL (reference sequence). This CDR3 contains 17 residues. CDR3 nucleotide sequence: TGTGCCAGCAGCCAAGTATCTGCGGGGACTAACACCGGGGAGCTGTTTTTT. Encoded protein: CASSQVSAGTNTGELFF. Using reference TRBV3-1 and TRBJ2-2 for the parts outside the CDR3, the full variable domain is DTAVSQTPKYLVTQMGNDKSIKCEQNLGHDTMYWYKQDSKKFLKIMFSYNNKELIINETVPNRFSPKSPDKAHLNLHINSLELGDSAVYFCASSQVSAGTNTGELFFGEGSRLTVL.

Remarks on this clonotype: This could be a read error, since a much larger clone is one nucleotide away. The rearrangement links TRBV5-1 to TRBJ1-1, with D perhaps TRBD1 (6 bases). The CDR3 is made up of 16 amino acids. Germline values: CDR1 SGHRS, CDR2 YFSETQ. Trimming left V 0 bases short and J 9 bases short, with 21 bases between. CDR3 bases: TGCGCCAGCAGCTTGGTTGGGGCACTAACGGGGGCGAAAGCTTTCTTT. It yields the protein CASSLVGALTGAKAFF.

This clonotype is medium-sized (0.01 to 0.1%) by share. This sequence joins TRBV5-1 and TRBJ2-1; no reliable D call. V lost 1 base and J lost 5, with 4 bases in between. This CDR3 comprises 12 residues. CDR1 is SGHRS, CDR2 YFSETQ, per germline. CDR3 DNA sequence: TGCGCCAGCAGCTTGCTCGACAATGAGCAGTTCTTC. Its translation is CASSLLDNEQFF.

Many counts were recorded for this clonotype. The gene calls are TRBV3-1 and TRBJ1-1; D possibly corresponds to TRBD1 (6 bases). V was cut by 4 bases and J by 1 base, with 13 bases left in between. Looked up from germline, CDR1 is LGHDT and CDR2 is YNNKEL (reference sequence). CDR3 length: 15 residues. The chain's CDR3 is CASSLTGYPNTEAFF. Written as DNA, the CDR3 is TGTGCCAGCAGCCTAACAGGGTACCCGAACACTGAAGCTTTCTTT. Full variable domain (remainder filled in from reference TRBV3-1 and TRBJ1-1): DTAVSQTPKYLVTQMGNDKSIKCEQNLGHDTMYWYKQDSKKFLKIMFSYNNKELIINETVPNRFSPKSPDKAHLNLHINSLELGDSAVYFCASSLTGYPNTEAFFGQGTRLTVV.

This clonotype was recorded at least ten times. This chain joins TRBV7-7 and TRBJ2-2; D might be TRBD1 or TRBD2, each matching 6 bases. Germline V gives CDR1 SSHAT, CDR2 FNYEAQ (reference sequence). The CDR3 runs 15 residues. The V end lost 1 base, the J end lost 4 bases, and 10 bases lay between the germline ends. CDR3 in amino acids: CASSLEGGATGELFF. CDR3 DNA sequence: TGTGCCAGCAGCTTAGAGGGGGGAGCCACCGGGGAGCTGTTTTTT.

This clonotype was found many times. V usage is TRBV10-3 and J usage is TRBJ1-2; D unclear. CDR3 length: 17 residues. V lost 0 bases to trimming and J lost 8 bases, with 22 bases between them. The germline gives CDR1 ENHRY, CDR2 SYGVKD. CDR3 residues: CAISESGPPIVGRGYTF. The CDR3 nucleotides read TGTGCCATCAGTGAGTCGGGCCCACCCATCGTAGGCCGCGGCTACACCTTC.

This clonotype was observed at least ten times. J is TRBJ2-7 and V is TRBV6-6; 9 bases are shared with TRBD1. The CDR3 runs to 12 residues. CDR1 and CDR2 from the germline V gene are MNHNY and SVGAGI (reference sequence). With V trimmed by 6 bases and J by 7 bases, 4 bases remained unmatched. The CDR3 DNA reads TGTGCCAGCAGCCGGGACAGGGAGGAGCAGTACTTC. This gives the protein CASSRDREEQYF.

There are many counts of this clonotype. V usage is TRBV20-1 and J usage is TRBJ2-1; D remains unclear. V lost 0 bases to trimming and J lost 0 bases, with 9 bases between them. Germline lookup yields CDR1 DFQATT and CDR2 SNEGSKA (reference sequence). The CDR3 consists of 15 residues. CDR3 nucleotides: TGCAGTGCTAGAGATATAAGAAGCTCCTACAATGAGCAGTTCTTC. It translates to CSARDIRSSYNEQFF.

Many counts were recorded for this clonotype. The chain employs TRBV24-1 and TRBJ2-3; D gene unclear. The length of the CDR3 is 12 residues. Germline V gene data show CDR1 as KGHDR and CDR2 as SFDVKD. The V end was cut by 5 bases, the J end by 9 bases, with 11 bases between. The CDR3 DNA reads as TGTGCCACCAGTGCCGCCCCGGAGACGCAGTATTTT. Translated: CATSAAPETQYF.

At least ten counts were recorded for this clonotype. This chain connects TRBV28 to TRBJ2-6; D is perhaps TRBD1 (6 bases). This CDR3 region has 15 residues. The V gene's germline CDR1 is MDHEN and CDR2 SYDVKM. Trimming pared 4 bases from V and 4 bases from J, leaving 11 bases between. The CDR3 bases are TGTGCCAGCAGTTCCGCCGGGACAGGGGCCAACGTCCTGACTTTC. This codes for CASSSAGTGANVLTF. Based on the CDR3 plus reference TRBV28 and TRBJ2-6, the full variable domain is DVKVTQSSRYLVKRTGEKVFLECVQDMDHENMFWYRQDPGLGLRLIYFSYDVKMKEKGDIPEGYSVSREKKERFSLILESASTNQTSMYLCASSSAGTGANVLTFGAGSRLTVL.

This clonotype was seen repeatedly, ten times or more. The genes are TRBV20-1 and TRBJ2-7, with no clear D. The CDR3 consists of 11 residues. CDR1 and CDR2 (germline): DFQATT, SNEGSKA (reference sequence). The V gene lost 6 bases and the J gene lost 7 bases, with 13 bases spanning the gap. The CDR3 coding sequence is TGCAGTGCCCCTGCGACGCGAGAGCAGTACTTC. Protein: CSAPATREQYF.